Listed here are 22 T cell receptor beta chains from one sample, sequenced in a study of esophageal squamous cell carcinoma under preoperative chemotherapy. From the PCR reads, TCRdb called clonotypes with MiXCR, one entry per CDR3 protein. The sample yields roughly 18,000 distinct CDR3 sequences, around 45% seen once. Time point given: after preoperative PTX-NDP chemotherapy. This specimen was taken from a patient given preoperative chemotherapy. The receptors stem from a human donor with esophageal squamous cell carcinoma. The donor label of this sample is uncertain.

The chain is built from TRBV10-1 and TRBJ2-2, with D maybe TRBD2 (5 bases). This CDR3 spans 14 amino acids. The germline CDR1 and CDR2 sequences are WNHNN and SYGVQD (reference sequence). V lost 5 bases and J lost 8, with 15 bases in between. As DNA, the CDR3 is TGCGCCAGCAGTAAGGAGGAACGGGGTGGGGAGCTGTTTTTT. It specifies CASSKEERGGELFF.

The chain uses TRBV7-9 and TRBJ1-1; D unclear. The germline gives CDR1 SEHNR, CDR2 FQNEAQ (reference sequence). V was trimmed by 2 bases and J by 4 bases, leaving 8 bases between them. The CDR3 extends over 13 amino acids. The chain's CDR3 is CASSLREGTEAFF. The CDR3, as DNA: TGTGCCAGCAGCTTAAGGGAGGGCACTGAAGCTTTCTTT.

For this clonotype: Germline and junction disagree at one end, which may indicate a read error. The chain links TRBV7-2 to TRBJ2-1; D possibly matches TRBD1 or TRBD2 (5 bases each). The germline gives CDR1 SGHTA, CDR2 FQGNSA. The CDR3 sequence is 13 residues long. The DNA for the CDR3 is TGTGCCAGCAGCTTATCCCCCGAGGGACGACGCCACTTC. This encodes CASSLSPEGRRHF. Supplemented by reference TRBV7-2 and TRBJ2-1, the full variable domain reads GAGVSQSPSNKVTEKGKDVELRCDPISGHTALYWYRQSLGQGLEFLIYFQGNSAPDKSGLPSDRFSAERTGGSVSTLTIQRTQQEDSAVYLCASSLSPEGRRHFGPGTRLTVL.

This clonotype was observed a single time. The J gene is TRBJ2-1, the V gene TRBV6-1; D gene uncertain. The V end was cut by 4 bases, the J end by 4 bases, with 11 bases between. The length of the CDR3 is 14 residues. Germline V gene sequence: CDR1 MNHNS, CDR2 SASEGT. CDR3 DNA: TGTGCCAGCAGTGGAATGGACGATTACAATGAGCAGTTCTTC. The encoded protein is CASSGMDDYNEQFF.

The chain couples TRBV7-9 to TRBJ2-1; D gene ambiguous. The better agreement between TRBJ2-5 and the DNA end casts doubt on the J call. In germline, CDR1 is SEHNR, CDR2 FQNEAQ (reference sequence). The CDR3 runs 11 residues. The DNA for the CDR3 is TGTGCCAGCAGCTTAGTCGAGACCCAGTACTTC. Its translation is CASSLVETQYF.

The CDR3 here is CAWGLADYEQYF. CDR3 bases: TGTGCCTGGGGGCTAGCGGATTACGAGCAGTACTTC. The chain uses TRBV30 and TRBJ2-5; 7 bases align to TRBD2. TRBJ2-7 explains the end of the DNA better; the J call may be wrong. This CDR3 contains 12 residues. CDR1 GTSNPN and CDR2 SVGIG come from the germline V gene (reference sequence).

This clonotype came up many times. The chain employs TRBV27 and TRBJ2-1; TRBD1 aligns across 8 bases. The J call is uncertain, as TRBJ2-7 better fits the DNA end. Germline lookup yields CDR1 MNHEY and CDR2 SMNVEV (reference sequence). This CDR3 region has 16 residues. This CDR3 is CASVITGGISYNEQYF. The CDR3 DNA reads as TGTGCCAGCGTAATAACAGGGGGTATCTCCTACAATGAGCAGTACTTC.

This clonotype was found many times. The V and J genes are TRBV10-1 and TRBJ2-1; 8 bases are shared with TRBD1. Germline CDR1 and CDR2: WNHNN and SYGVQD (reference sequence). The CDR3 runs 15 residues. V lost 8 bases, J lost 7 bases, and 13 bases stayed unmatched. The CDR3 spells CASGPGTGGRNEQFF. The CDR3 nucleotides read TGCGCCAGCGGACCCGGGACAGGTGGGCGGAATGAGCAGTTCTTC.

There are a few counts of this clonotype. The gene calls are TRBV7-9 and TRBJ2-5; TRBD1 aligns across 11 bases. After removal of 5 bases from V and 5 bases from J, the junction contained 7 bases not matched to a gene. Germline lookup yields CDR1 SEHNR and CDR2 FQNEAQ (reference sequence). The CDR3 runs 15 residues. CDR3 in DNA: TGTGCCAGCAGCGTGGACAGGGGGCGTATCGAGACCCAGTACTTC. Translating it yields CASSVDRGRIETQYF.

This clonotype was seen just once. No DNA is shown, since the ends of the CDR3 on it are uncertain; the CDR3 is the one TCRdb lists. This rearrangement joins TRBV7-8 to TRBJ2-2; TRBD2, as called in the table, went unchecked against the DNA. A total of 14 residues make up the CDR3, ends included. In germline, CDR1 is SGHVS, CDR2 FQNEAQ. This chain's CDR3 is CASGRWVGTGTQFF.

With respect to this clonotype: A read error may explain this, as a much larger clone is one base away. This CDR3 is CASSLGSGRANLYEQYF. The CDR3 coding sequence is TGTGCCAGCAGCTTGGGTAGCGGGAGGGCCAATTTATATGAGCAGTACTTC. This chain joins TRBV11-3 and TRBJ2-5; 11 bases fit TRBD2. V was pared by 3 bases and J by 11 bases, with 17 bases of the junction left unmatched. This CDR3 is 17 amino acids long. In germline, CDR1 is SGHNT, CDR2 YENEEA.

The chain recombines TRBV27 with TRBJ2-3; 8 bases agree with TRBD2. The end of the DNA fits TRBJ2-1 better, so the J call may be wrong. The CDR3 has 17 residues. Germline values: CDR1 MNHEY, CDR2 SMNVEV (reference sequence). CDR3: CASSLSLRTSGPNEQFF. The CDR3 DNA reads as TGTGCCAGCAGTTTATCCTTGAGAACTAGCGGCCCAAATGAGCAGTTCTTC.

This clonotype has a count of ten or more. This chain connects TRBV11-3 to TRBJ2-1; D is perhaps TRBD2 (5 bases). The V end lost 1 base, the J end lost 5 bases, and 12 bases lay between the germline ends. The CDR3 sequence is 15 residues long. Germline-derived CDR1 and CDR2 are SGHNT and YENEEA. Here the CDR3 DNA reads TGTGCCAGCAGCTTAGGAGGGAACCCTAACAATGAGCAGTTCTTC. It codes for CASSLGGNPNNEQFF.

About this clonotype itself: Here the CDR3 omits its conserved ending phenylalanine or tryptophan, so a read error is the likely source. The chain carries TRBV7-8 and TRBJ2-5; D tentatively fits TRBD1 or TRBD2 (5 bases each). This CDR3 comprises 14 residues. Germline V gene data show CDR1 as SGHVS and CDR2 as FQNEAQ. V lost 3 bases and J 9 bases, leaving 17 bases between the germline ends. The CDR3 loop reads CASSLGVWGKSQYS. In DNA, the CDR3 is TGTGCCAGCAGCTTGGGGGTTTGGGGAAAGTCCCAGTACTCC.

This chain connects TRBV12-3 or TRBV12-4 to TRBJ2-2, with D possibly matching TRBD1 (6 bases). Between the trimmed V and J ends, which lost 5 bases and 13 bases, there was a span of 23 bases. This CDR3 has 15 residues. CDR3 nucleotides: TGTGCCAGCAGTCCGGACAGCTGGGGCACAGAGACGCTGTTTTTT. Translating gives CASSPDSWGTETLFF.

The J gene is TRBJ2-5, the V gene TRBV7-3, with TRBD2 identical over 10 bases. From germline, CDR1 is SGHTA and CDR2 FQGTGA. V gave up 5 bases and J gave up 4 bases; unmatched junction bases: 10. This CDR3 is 16 amino acids long. The CDR3 bases are TGTGCCAGCAGCCCCCGGGGAGCGGGAGGGAGAGAGACCCAGTACTTC. As protein: CASSPRGAGGRETQYF.

The gene calls are TRBV10-2 and TRBJ2-1; TRBD2 agrees at 7 bases. Losses at the gene ends were 8 bases for V and 5 bases for J; bases not matched to a gene: 9. Germline values: CDR1 WSHSY, CDR2 SAAADI. This CDR3 contains 14 residues. The CDR3 spells CASLPGLTNNEQFF. Written as DNA, the CDR3 is TGCGCCAGCCTCCCGGGACTAACTAACAATGAGCAGTTCTTC.

J is TRBJ1-2 and V is TRBV12-3 or TRBV12-4, with D unresolved. This CDR3 region has 15 residues. V was cut by 7 bases and J by 4 bases, with 19 bases left in between. The CDR3 protein is CASTLGRSPSYGYTF. The CDR3 nucleotides are TGTGCCAGCACCTTGGGCCGTTCACCCTCCTATGGCTACACCTTC.

V is TRBV20-1 and J is TRBJ2-5; the match to TRBD2 covers 8 bases. V shed 6 bases, J shed 5 bases, and the junction held 8 bases outside the gene matches. This CDR3 contains 13 residues. Germline values: CDR1 DFQATT, CDR2 SNEGSKA (reference sequence). CDR3 sequence (DNA): TGCAGTGCGGTGGGACTAGTGGTGGAGACCCAGTACTTC. Encoded protein: CSAVGLVVETQYF.

At least ten counts were recorded for this clonotype. This chain links TRBV7-8 with TRBJ2-1; 10 nucleotides line up with TRBD2. Germline V gives CDR1 SGHVS, CDR2 FQNEAQ. After removal of 5 bases from V and 10 bases from J, the junction contained 14 bases not matched to a gene. This CDR3 is 16 amino acids long. The CDR3: CASSPSPAGGPWEQFF. CDR3 sequence (DNA): TGTGCCAGCAGCCCCTCTCCAGCGGGAGGGCCTTGGGAGCAGTTCTTC.

CDR3 DNA: TGTGCCAGCATCTCGGGGGGGGGAGCCAAAAACATTCAGTACTTC. Residues: CASISGGGAKNIQYF. The chain is built from TRBV12-3 or TRBV12-4 and TRBJ2-4; 8 nucleotides align to TRBD2. V lost 7 bases, J lost 0 bases, and 5 bases stayed unmatched. The CDR3 extends over 15 amino acids.

This clonotype appeared many times. This rearrangement joins TRBV6-5 to TRBJ1-2; 9 nucleotides line up with TRBD1. Germline loops: CDR1 MNHEY, CDR2 SVGAGI. Trimming removed 4 bases from V and 5 bases from J; junction bases left unmatched: 8. The CDR3 spans 15 residues. The CDR3 spells CASSWAGDRVYGYTF. The CDR3 DNA reads TGTGCCAGCAGTTGGGCGGGGGACAGGGTATATGGCTACACCTTC.